This TCR beta chain derives from a study of shared clonotypes between healthy human individuals. Study background: Two female and a few male donors aged 18 to 49 were enrolled. Study results and caveats: Sampling used blood alone; tissue repertoires probably differ.

About this clone itself: The antigen remains unidentified.

V was cut by 3 bases and J by 5 bases, with 13 bases left in between. The CDR3 contains 14 residues. Germline CDR1 is MNHEY and CDR2 is SMNVEV (reference sequence). TCRdb keeps only in-frame clones here, not all; method: immunoSEQ multiplex PCR. The sample holds more than 550,000 clones, 55% to 75% seen once. This TCR came from a woman aged 25 to 39 in good health. The source material was memory CD4+ T cells sorted from blood. Sample subset: CD45RA-negative fraction. This chain connects TRBV27 to TRBJ1-1; no clear D. CDR3 region: CASSLLGVGTEAFF. The CDR3 DNA follows: TGTGCCAGCAGTTTGTTGGGAGTGGGAACTGAAGCTTTCTTT.